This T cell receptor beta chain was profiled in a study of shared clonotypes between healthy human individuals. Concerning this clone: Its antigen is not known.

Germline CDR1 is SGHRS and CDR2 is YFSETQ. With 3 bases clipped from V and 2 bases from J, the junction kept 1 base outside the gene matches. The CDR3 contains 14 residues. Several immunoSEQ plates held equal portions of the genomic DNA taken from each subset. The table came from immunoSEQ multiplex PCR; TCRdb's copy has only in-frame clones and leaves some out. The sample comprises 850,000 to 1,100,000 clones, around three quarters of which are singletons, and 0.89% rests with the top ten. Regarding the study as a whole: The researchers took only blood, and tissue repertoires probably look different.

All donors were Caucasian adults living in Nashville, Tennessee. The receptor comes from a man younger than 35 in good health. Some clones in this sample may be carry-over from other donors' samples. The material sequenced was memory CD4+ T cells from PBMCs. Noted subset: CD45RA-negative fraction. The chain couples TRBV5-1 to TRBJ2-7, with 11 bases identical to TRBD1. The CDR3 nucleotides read TGCGCCAGCAGCTGGGGACAGGGGGCCTACGAGCAGTACTTC. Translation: CASSWGQGAYEQYF.